These 9 T cell receptor beta chains came from one sample sequenced in a study of vaccination effects on CD4 cells after COVID-19. TCRdb's table, derived via immunoSEQ multiplex PCR, lists solely in-frame clones and lacks some. The sample holds 35,000 to 55,000 clones, around 70% seen once. These receptors' targets are unknown. Before any sequencing was done, the ViraFEST assay used viral peptide pools to expand antigen-specific CD4+ T cells. Cells that had been cultured for roughly 9 days were the source of isolated CD4+ T cells. This individual contracted SARS-CoV-2 between March and December 2020, as verified by PCR. The source was CD4+ T cells from PBMCs cultured with a peptide pool, collected before COVID-19 vaccination. These receptors were taken from a human donor who had a prior SARS-CoV-2 infection.

The V call is TRBV11-2, the J call TRBJ2-7; D remains ambiguous. V gave up 1 base and J gave up 3 bases, with 13 bases separating them. Germline CDR1 is SGHAT and CDR2 is FQNNGV. The length of the CDR3 is 15 residues. CDR3 nucleotides: TGTGCCAGCAGCTTAGTAGGGTCATGGATCTACGAGCAGTACTTC. Amino acids: CASSLVGSWIYEQYF.

The chain is built from TRBV2 and TRBJ2-5; 9 positions match TRBD1. V shed 6 bases, J shed 7 bases, and the junction held 6 bases outside the gene matches. The CDR3 extends over 13 amino acids. Germline CDR1 reads SNHLY; CDR2 reads FYNNEI. The chain's CDR3 is CASSGQGTGTQYF. In nucleotides, the CDR3 is TGTGCCAGCAGCGGACAGGGGACGGGGACCCAGTACTTC.

V usage is TRBV6-5 and J usage is TRBJ1-1; a possible D gene is TRBD1 (6 bases). The CDR3 totals 15 residues. The V end was cut by 11 bases, the J end by 0 bases, with 19 bases between. Germline V lookup: CDR1 MNHEY, CDR2 SVGAGI. The CDR3 DNA is TGTGCCGGAAGAGCAGGGGCCTACATGAACACTGAAGCTTTCTTT. Its protein is CAGRAGAYMNTEAFF.

This clone was picked up a small number of times. This chain connects TRBV5-1 to TRBJ2-1; 8 bases agree with TRBD2. The CDR3 is 16 residues long. In germline, CDR1 is SGHRS, CDR2 YFSETQ. Losses at the gene ends were 0 bases for V and 4 bases for J; bases not matched to a gene: 6. The CDR3 region has the DNA TGCGCCAGCAGCTTGGTATTCGGGAGGGATTACAATGAGCAGTTCTTC. This translates into CASSLVFGRDYNEQFF. The full variable domain, in which reference TRBV5-1 and TRBJ2-1 provide the parts outside the CDR3, is KAGVTQTPRYLIKTRGQQVTLSCSPISGHRSVSWYQQTPGQGLQFLFEYFSETQRNKGNFPGRFSGRQFSNSRSEMNVSTLELGDSALYLCASSLVFGRDYNEQFFGPGTRLTVL.

This clone was detected only once. The rearrangement uses TRBV3-1 (or the pseudogene TRBV3-2) and TRBJ2-3, with a possible D match to TRBD2 (6 bases). This CDR3 spans 14 amino acids. V lost 6 bases, J lost 2 bases, and 12 bases lay in between. Germline CDR1 is LGHDT and CDR2 is YNNKEL (reference sequence). The CDR3 DNA follows: TGTGCCAGCAGACACGCGGGGTTCACAGATACGCAGTATTTT. The encoded protein is CASRHAGFTDTQYF.

The chain has TRBV3-1 (or the pseudogene TRBV3-2) and TRBJ1-2; 7 nucleotides match TRBD1. Unmatched junction bases numbered 2, after V lost 3 bases and J lost 4 bases. The germline V gene has CDR1 LGHDT and CDR2 YNNKEL (reference sequence). The CDR3 consists of 13 residues. In DNA form, the CDR3 reads TGTGCCAGCAGCCATTCAGGGGGCTATGGCTACACCTTC. This gives the protein CASSHSGGYGYTF.

V and J are TRBV2 and TRBJ2-5, with 14 nucleotides matching TRBD2. The germline CDR1 and CDR2 sequences are SNHLY and FYNNEI. Trimming cost V 6 bases and J 5 bases; bases outside gene matches: 2. This CDR3 region has 14 residues. The CDR3 here is CASRTSGGDETQYF. CDR3 DNA sequence: TGTGCCAGCAGGACTAGCGGGGGGGATGAGACCCAGTACTTC.

The CDR3 DNA follows: TGTGCCAGCAGTACCCCCGTAGGGTCGGACGAGCAGTACTTC. This translates into CASSTPVGSDEQYF. V and J are TRBV25-1 and TRBJ2-7, with D hard to call. Germline V gene data show CDR1 as MGHDK and CDR2 as SYGVNS. V lost 5 bases and J 5 bases, leaving 16 bases between the germline ends. This CDR3 has 14 amino acids.

The V and J genes are TRBV3-1 (or the pseudogene TRBV3-2) and TRBJ2-1, with 9 bases identical to TRBD1. The CDR3 is 17 amino acids. Germline V gene sequence: CDR1 LGHDT, CDR2 YNNKEL (reference sequence). Losses at the gene ends were 0 bases for V and 14 bases for J; bases not matched to a gene: 17. CDR3 coding DNA: TGTGCCAGCAGCCAAGATTGGAGGACAGGGGTCTACGAGGGGAAGTTCTTC. This gives the protein CASSQDWRTGVYEGKFF.